Listed here are 2 T cell receptor beta chains from one sample, sequenced in a study of OX40 agonist ivuxolimab in advanced cancers. The table came from immunoSEQ multiplex PCR; TCRdb's copy has only in-frame clones and leaves some out. This sample has 35,000 to 50,000 clones, with approximately 86% found just once. The input for sequencing was CD4+ or CD8+ T cells sorted from blood, taken in a trial of the OX40 agonist ivuxolimab. All receptors derive from an adult with an advanced solid tumor such as melanoma, head and neck, liver or kidney cancer.

The J gene is TRBJ2-5, the V gene TRBV19, with D maybe TRBD2 (5 bases). The CDR3 runs 15 residues. CDR1 is LNHDA and CDR2 is SQIVND in the germline V gene (reference sequence). V lost 1 base to trimming and J lost 5 bases, with 14 bases between them. The CDR3: CASSIGGTRGETQYF. The CDR3 nucleotides are TGTGCCAGTAGTATAGGTGGAACCCGCGGGGAGACCCAGTACTTC.

The chain combines TRBV9 with TRBJ2-1; D is unclear. V gave up 4 bases and J gave up 2 bases, with 13 bases separating them. Germline assignment: CDR1 SGDLS and CDR2 YYNGEE. There are 15 residues in the CDR3. The CDR3 loop is CASSPELGAYNEQFF. CDR3 DNA: TGTGCCAGCAGCCCCGAGTTAGGTGCCTACAATGAGCAGTTCTTC.